One sample yielded the 32 T cell receptor beta chains listed below, sequenced in a study of vaccination effects on CD4 cells after COVID-19. Before any sequencing was done, the ViraFEST assay used viral peptide pools to expand antigen-specific CD4+ T cells. The culture ran for about eleven days before CD4+ T cells were isolated. This individual tested PCR-positive for SARS-CoV-2 infection between March and December 2020. The antigens for these receptors are not known. Libraries were prepared by immunoSEQ multiplex PCR; TCRdb keeps only in-frame clonotypes and omits some of them. The data contain tens of thousands of clones, over 70% of them seen just once; the ten biggest clones take up roughly 35%. Here the sequenced sample was CD4+ T cells from PBMCs cultured with a peptide pool, taken before COVID-19 vaccination. The receptors here all came from a human donor who had a prior SARS-CoV-2 infection.

The V call is TRBV18, the J call TRBJ2-7; D is possibly TRBD1 (6 bases). Germline V gene lookup returns CDR1 KGHSH and CDR2 LQKENI. V was cut by 2 bases and J by 5 bases, with 13 bases left in between. The CDR3 is 14 amino acids. The CDR3 loop reads CASSPGAGVHEQYF. The CDR3 DNA reads as TGTGCCAGCTCACCAGGGGCAGGGGTCCACGAGCAGTACTTC.

The chain carries TRBV4-1 and TRBJ2-7; D not resolved. The germline V gene encodes CDR1 MGHRA and CDR2 YSYEKL. CDR3 length: 15 residues. The V and J ends lost 0 bases and 3 bases respectively, with 12 bases between them. The CDR3 sequence: CASSQDTSYYYEQYF. CDR3 sequence (DNA): TGCGCCAGCAGCCAAGACACAAGTTATTACTACGAGCAGTACTTC.

The chain carries TRBV12-5 and TRBJ2-1, with a possible D match to TRBD1 (6 bases). The CDR3 has 13 amino acids. V was shortened by 1 base and J by 7 bases, with 8 bases between the two germline ends. Germline CDR1 is LGHNT and CDR2 is FRNRAP. The CDR3 nucleotides are TGTGCTAGTGGTTTGGCAGGGGTAAATGAGCAGTTCTTC. Amino acid sequence: CASGLAGVNEQFF.

This clone has a single count. The V gene is TRBV11-2, the J gene TRBJ2-1, with 11 bases fitting TRBD2. This CDR3 region has 17 residues. V lost 3 bases and J lost 1; bases outside the gene matches: 5. Germline CDR1 and CDR2: SGHAT and FQNNGV. The CDR3 reads CASSFLAGGESYNEQFF. DNA for the CDR3: TGTGCCAGCAGCTTTCTAGCGGGAGGAGAGTCCTACAATGAGCAGTTCTTC.

The chain links TRBV6-5 to TRBJ2-3, with no clear D. Per the germline V gene, CDR1 is MNHEY and CDR2 is SVGAGI. The length of the CDR3 is 11 residues. Trimming removed 2 bases from V and 9 bases from J, with 6 bases in between. The DNA for the CDR3 is TGTGCCAGCAGTTACGGGCAGACGCAGTATTTT. This translates into CASSYGQTQYF.

This chain uses TRBV21-1 with TRBJ2-5; the DNA was not compared with TRBD2, the D call given in the table. TRBV21-1 is shown as a pseudogene. The CDR3 spans 16 residues. The CDR3 nucleotides read TGTGCCAGCGGTCCGACTAGCGGGGGCCGGGAAGAGACCCAGTACTTC. Protein: CASGPTSGGREETQYF.

The chain is built from TRBV25-1 and TRBJ1-4; D call uncertain. The CDR3 loop spans 13 amino acids. In germline, CDR1 is MGHDK, CDR2 SYGVNS. Between the trimmed V and J ends, which lost 1 base and 8 bases, there was a span of 8 bases. For the CDR3, the DNA is TGTGCCAGCAGTGAATGGGTGGGAGAAAAACTGTTTTTT. Protein sequence: CASSEWVGEKLFF. The full variable domain, in which reference TRBV25-1 and TRBJ1-4 provide the parts outside the CDR3, is EADIYQTPRYLVIGTGKKITLECSQTMGHDKMYWYQQDPGMELHLIHYSYGVNSTEKGDLSSESTVSRIRTEHFPLTLESARPSHTSQYLCASSEWVGEKLFFGSGTQLSVL.

The genes are TRBV7-3 and TRBJ2-2; D gene unclear. Trimming shortened V by 5 bases and J by 5 bases, and 12 bases separated the two germline ends. Germline V gives CDR1 SGHTA, CDR2 FQGTGA. This CDR3 comprises 14 residues. DNA for the CDR3: TGTGCCAGCAGCCTGGGCCGAGCTACCGGGGAGCTGTTTTTT. This gives the protein CASSLGRATGELFF.

This clone was observed a few times. The chain has TRBV12-5 and TRBJ2-7; D remains ambiguous. In germline, CDR1 is LGHNT, CDR2 FRNRAP. V was trimmed by 4 bases and J by 6 bases, leaving 10 bases between them. CDR3 length equals 12 residues. CDR3 in DNA: TGTGCTAGTGGTTCGCCCCACCTCGAGCAGTACTTC. Encoded protein: CASGSPHLEQYF.

This clone was seen more than once but under ten times. The CDR3 sequence is CASSAGVKTGAGTQYF. Written as DNA, the CDR3 is TGTGCCAGCAGCGCGGGGGTTAAGACAGGGGCGGGGACCCAGTACTTC. The V call is TRBV9, the J call TRBJ2-5; 8 nucleotides line up with TRBD1. This CDR3 has 16 residues. CDR1 and CDR2 from the germline V gene are SGDLS and YYNGEE. The trim removed 3 bases at V and 7 bases at J, leaving 14 bases unmatched.

This clone was counted only a few times. The J gene is TRBJ2-1, the V gene TRBV27; 9 bases map to TRBD1. Germline CDR1 and CDR2: MNHEY and SMNVEV (reference sequence). V dropped 7 bases and J dropped 0; count of bases not matched to a gene: 1. The CDR3 length is 14 residues. CDR3 sequence: CASKGQGSYNEQFF. The CDR3 nucleotides are TGTGCCAGCAAGGGACAGGGCTCCTACAATGAGCAGTTCTTC.

The V call is TRBV18, the J call TRBJ2-7; a possible D gene is TRBD2 (5 bases). The V gene's germline CDR1 is KGHSH and CDR2 LQKENI. V lost 3 bases, J lost 0 bases, and 15 bases lay in between. The CDR3 loop spans 16 amino acids. CDR3 amino acids: CASSPILSGSSYEQYF. CDR3 DNA sequence: TGTGCCAGCTCACCCATTCTCAGCGGCAGCTCCTACGAGCAGTACTTC. The variable domain in full, completed from reference TRBV18 and TRBJ2-7, reads NAGVMQNPRHLVRRRGQEARLRCSPMKGHSHVYWYRQLPEEGLKFMVYLQKENIIDESGMPKERFSAEFPKEGPSILRIQQVVRGDSAAYFCASSPILSGSSYEQYFGPGTRLTVT.

This clone has a handful of counts. The chain has TRBV7-8 and TRBJ1-5; TRBD1 matches at 9 bases. CDR1 and CDR2 from the germline V gene are SGHVS and FQNEAQ. This CDR3 contains 16 residues. V lost 4 bases to trimming and J lost 7 bases; unmatched junction nucleotides: 11. CDR3 coding DNA: TGTGCCAGCAGCTCGAGATTAGGGACAGGGTTCCAGCCCCAGCATTTT. Translated, it gives CASSSRLGTGFQPQHF.

The rearrangement uses TRBV6-5 and TRBJ2-7; TRBD2 matches at 11 bases. V shed 2 bases, J shed 6 bases, and the junction held 6 bases outside the gene matches. The CDR3 contains 15 residues. Germline CDR1 reads MNHEY; CDR2 reads SVGAGI. CDR3 sequence: CASSYQLAGVGEQYF. The CDR3 region has the DNA TGTGCCAGCAGTTACCAACTAGCGGGAGTAGGCGAGCAGTACTTC.

The J gene is TRBJ2-5, the V gene TRBV27; no firm D call. The CDR3 extends over 11 amino acids. Looked up from germline, CDR1 is MNHEY and CDR2 is SMNVEV (reference sequence). V lost 2 bases to trimming and J lost 6 bases, with 4 bases between them. CDR3 amino acids: CASSLGKTQYF. The DNA for the CDR3 is TGTGCCAGCAGTTTAGGGAAGACCCAGTACTTC.

The chain is built from TRBV2 and TRBJ2-6; tentative D call: TRBD2 (6 bases). The length of the CDR3 is 14 residues. CDR1 and CDR2 from the germline V gene are SNHLY and FYNNEI. Between the trimmed V and J ends, which lost 11 bases and 2 bases, there was a span of 13 bases. This CDR3 is CAGSGVTGANVLTF. CDR3 nucleotides: TGTGCCGGCTCGGGGGTCACTGGGGCCAACGTCCTGACTTTC.

The V call is TRBV7-6, the J call TRBJ1-5; D remains ambiguous. CDR1 SGHVS and CDR2 FNYEAQ come from the germline V gene. Trimming pared 1 base from V and 7 bases from J, leaving 17 bases between. The CDR3 is made up of 16 amino acids. In nucleotides, the CDR3 is TGTGCCAGCAGCTTAGAATCGAGCGCGGGAGAGCAGCCCCAGCATTTT. It specifies CASSLESSAGEQPQHF.

The rearrangement joins TRBV11-1 to TRBJ2-4; D gene ambiguous. The CDR3 totals 14 residues. In germline, CDR1 is SGHAT, CDR2 FQDESV (reference sequence). Trimming took off 2 bases at V and 7 bases at J, with 12 bases between the two ends. The CDR3 is CASSLSRVANIQYF. The CDR3 DNA is TGTGCCAGCAGCTTATCCCGGGTAGCCAACATTCAGTACTTC.

The V call is TRBV30, the J call TRBJ1-4; possible D gene TRBD1, 6 bases. Between the trimmed V and J ends, which lost 0 bases and 3 bases, there was a span of 14 bases. The germline V gene encodes CDR1 GTSNPN and CDR2 SVGIG (reference sequence). The CDR3 extends over 16 amino acids. In nucleotides, the CDR3 is TGTGCCTGGAGTGTAAGCGGGGGCGGATCTAATGAAAAACTGTTTTTT. Protein sequence: CAWSVSGGGSNEKLFF.

This clone was counted only a few times. This chain uses TRBV2 with TRBJ2-5; tentative D call: TRBD1 (5 bases). This CDR3 is 14 amino acids long. The ends were cut back, 6 bases at V and 1 base at J, with 12 bases in the middle. Germline V gives CDR1 SNHLY, CDR2 FYNNEI. The CDR3 region has the DNA TGTGCCAGCAGGTTGACAGAATTCCAAGAGACCCAGTACTTC. This translates into CASRLTEFQETQYF. Filled out from reference TRBV2 and TRBJ2-5, the complete variable domain reads EPEVTQTPSHQVTQMGQEVILRCVPISNHLYFYWYRQILGQKVEFLVSFYNNEISEKSEIFDDQFSVERPDGSNFTLKIRSTKLEDSAMYFCASRLTEFQETQYFGPGTRLLVL.

This chain joins TRBV5-1 and TRBJ2-1; D remains ambiguous. The CDR3 sequence is 14 residues long. Trimming pared 2 bases from V and 3 bases from J, leaving 9 bases between. CDR1 SGHRS and CDR2 YFSETQ come from the germline V gene. CDR3 DNA: TGCGCCAGCAGCTTAGTTCCTAGCTACAATGAGCAGTTCTTC. Residues: CASSLVPSYNEQFF. The whole variable domain, remainder taken from reference TRBV5-1 and TRBJ2-1, is KAGVTQTPRYLIKTRGQQVTLSCSPISGHRSVSWYQQTPGQGLQFLFEYFSETQRNKGNFPGRFSGRQFSNSRSEMNVSTLELGDSALYLCASSLVPSYNEQFFGPGTRLTVL.

V gene TRBV5-8 combines with J gene TRBJ1-1; a weak D match, TRBD1 (6 bases). Germline lookup yields CDR1 SGHTS and CDR2 YDEGEE. The V end was cut by 5 bases, the J end by 0 bases, with 8 bases between. The CDR3 runs to 13 residues. The CDR3 spells CASRTGMNTEAFF. In DNA form, the CDR3 reads TGTGCCAGCAGAACAGGGATGAACACTGAAGCTTTCTTT.

The V call is TRBV7-2, the J call TRBJ2-1, with unresolved D. CDR3 size: 15 residues. Germline CDR1 and CDR2: SGHTA and FQGNSA. Trimming pared 4 bases from V and 2 bases from J, leaving 12 bases between. In DNA, the CDR3 is TGTGCCAGCAGCTCCCTGGCGGAGACCTACAATGAGCAGTTCTTC. Encoded protein: CASSSLAETYNEQFF.

The chain couples TRBV6-5 to TRBJ1-1, with no clear D. V lost 6 bases and J lost 4, with 9 bases in between. CDR1 and CDR2 (germline): MNHEY, SVGAGI. This CDR3 has 12 amino acids. The CDR3 bases are TGTGCCAGCAGCGGGCCGTCCACTGAAGCTTTCTTT. It encodes CASSGPSTEAFF.

This chain uses TRBV7-2 with TRBJ1-3; D is uncertain. The V end lost 2 bases, the J end lost 2 bases, and 10 bases lay between the germline ends. The CDR3 runs to 15 residues. Germline V CDR1 and CDR2: SGHTA, FQGNSA. CDR3 amino acids: CASSLSGGTGNTIYF. The CDR3 nucleotides are TGTGCCAGCAGCTTATCTGGAGGGACTGGAAACACCATATATTTT.

The chain uses TRBV30 and TRBJ1-3; D is uncertain. The CDR3 is made up of 13 amino acids. Looked up from germline, CDR1 is GTSNPN and CDR2 is SVGIG (reference sequence). With 0 bases removed from V and 7 bases from J, the gap between germline ends came to 10 bases. In DNA form, the CDR3 reads TGTGCCTGGAGTGTACGATTGGGGAACACCATATATTTT. This translates into CAWSVRLGNTIYF.

The chain uses TRBV2 and TRBJ1-2; perhaps TRBD1 as D (5 bases). Germline CDR1 is SNHLY and CDR2 is FYNNEI. The CDR3 spans 11 residues. V was trimmed by 7 bases and J by 10 bases, leaving 13 bases between them. The CDR3 region is CASKRSGNYTF. In DNA form, the CDR3 reads TGTGCCAGCAAACGTTCAGGGAACTACACCTTC.

This chain joins TRBV2 and TRBJ1-6; 7 bases line up with TRBD1. This CDR3 is built from 13 residues. Germline-derived CDR1 and CDR2 are SNHLY and FYNNEI. CDR3 sequence: CAESRGSGSPLHF. For the CDR3, the DNA is TGTGCAGAGAGCAGGGGGAGTGGTTCACCCCTCCACTTT.

This clone was found once. The rearrangement joins TRBV19 to TRBJ1-4; 9 bases map to TRBD1. Germline CDR1 LNHDA, CDR2 SQIVND (reference sequence). V lost 7 bases and J lost 4; bases outside the gene matches: 7. The CDR3 length is 15 residues. As DNA, the CDR3 is TGTGCCAGTACCCCCTTGGACAGGGGTAATGAAAAACTGTTTTTT. Translating gives CASTPLDRGNEKLFF.

The J gene is TRBJ2-5, the V gene TRBV6-5; no firm D call. The CDR3 loop spans 14 amino acids. V lost 4 bases and J 0 bases, leaving 9 bases between the germline ends. Germline V CDR1 and CDR2: MNHEY, SVGAGI. Here the CDR3 reads CASSSDSNQETQYF. CDR3 nucleotide sequence: TGTGCCAGCAGTTCCGATTCCAACCAAGAGACCCAGTACTTC.

The J gene is TRBJ1-5, the V gene TRBV4-1, with 8 positions matching TRBD1. The CDR3 length is 16 residues. CDR1 and CDR2 from the germline V gene are MGHRA and YSYEKL. Unmatched junction bases numbered 9, after V lost 0 bases and J lost 8 bases. Here the CDR3 DNA reads TGCGCCAGCAGCCAAGAGGTGGCAGGGGGCTTTGAGCCCCAGCATTTT. This gives the protein CASSQEVAGGFEPQHF.

The chain links TRBV5-4 to TRBJ2-1; 7 bases match TRBD1. The CDR3 consists of 17 residues. Germline CDR1 is SGHNT and CDR2 is YYREEE (reference sequence). Trimming cost V 4 bases and J 0 bases; bases outside gene matches: 10. For the CDR3, the DNA is TGTGCCAGCAGCCCGACAGGGTCGGCAAGCTCCTACAATGAGCAGTTCTTC. Protein product: CASSPTGSASSYNEQFF.